This TCR beta chain was identified in a study of blood T cell repertoires in COVID-19 (dated by TCRdb to about 2020). Turning to the overall study: Samples covering the acute and convalescent phases of COVID-19 were provided by collaborators in the United States, Italy and Spain. The material from the prospective study consisted of cDNA or gDNA derived from T cells, B-cell-depleted T cells, or PBMCs. The dataset comprised deeply sampled blood TCRbeta repertoires from subjects exposed to, actively infected with, or recovered from COVID-19. A freely available public database, intended as a resource for researchers studying the immune response to SARS-CoV-2, is where the repertoires were released. The samples were drawn from two sources: the first 160 participants of the ongoing ImmuneRACE study, and fewer than 1,500 subjects contributed by 6 global collaborators. The sample metadata nearly always contained a de-identified subject ID, COVID-19 status, age in years and sex. HLA class I and class II types, where available, came from metadata supplied by the sample provider rather than from assay-based typing. Broad study findings and their caveats: Clinical and demographic metadata were provided uncurated, with the amount varying by source and participant.

A note on this clone: The clone's antigen remains unknown. Per-base quality was not reported, and no clone a single base away is much larger than it. This same CDR3 is encoded by further DNA sequences in the sample.

The immunoSEQ Assay, a bias-controlled multiplex PCR, was used to amplify TCRbeta CDR3 regions from genomic DNA. Regarding the original processing steps: The number of nucleated cells in each sample was estimated by amplification of reference gene primers within the assay. To quantify the absolute abundance of each unique TCRbeta CDR3 rearrangement, sequence reads were collapsed and filtered. For each sample, productive Simpson clonality was calculated as the square root of Simpson's diversity index over productive rearrangements. Imported from immuneACCESS, the table was reduced by TCRdb to in-frame sequences with V and J called. These copies leave out some clones; in studies compared against another copy, an unresolved V gene accounts for under half, and the cause of the remainder is not known. V and J calls and clone size are copied from that table; D and trimming were computed from the DNA. The sample yields 200,000 or so clones; 60% to 85% were counted once. In total, the top ten clones hold roughly 6% of the sample.

Collaborating institutions collected whole blood in K2EDTA tubes following their own protocols. Collaborator samples were shipped for TCRbeta analysis as frozen whole blood, isolated PBMCs, or DNA extracted from either sample type. From cysteine to phenylalanine, the CDR3 is 15 amino acids long. The kept DNA is CDR3 alone, 45 bases in frame from the first base. The germline V gene encodes CDR1 SGHRS and CDR2 YFSETQ. Clipping removes 0 bases from V and 3 bases from J, with 2 as the unmatched junction base count. The chain joins TRBV5-1 to TRBJ1-4; 7 bases in between match TRBD1. The sequencing input was peripheral blood. The TCR comes from a woman between 65 and 79 years old with acute or convalescent COVID-19. CDR3 loop: CASSLAGTANEKLFF. The nucleotide sequence is given as TGCGCCAGCAGCTTGGCCGGGACAGCTAATGAAAAACTGTTTTTT. Where the CDR3 stops, the reference TRBV5-1 and TRBJ1-4 genes take over; the full variable domain is KAGVTQTPRYLIKTRGQQVTLSCSPISGHRSVSWYQQTPGQGLQFLFEYFSETQRNKGNFPGRFSGRQFSNSRSEMNVSTLELGDSALYLCASSLAGTANEKLFFGSGTQLSVL.